Each of the 26 T cell receptor beta chains below was sequenced from the same sample in a study of T-cell memory formation after mild COVID-19. From the 5' RACE reads, TCRdb called clonotypes with MiXCR, one entry per CDR3 protein. The sample holds hundreds of thousands of distinct CDR3 sequences, about 16% seen once. The source material was PBMCs or a T cell subset sorted from them (not recorded which). These receptors were collected from a man between 18 and 35 years old who had mild COVID-19 (a few samples of this study predate the infection). Cell type and time point are not known.

The gene calls are TRBV3-1 and TRBJ2-3, with D possibly matching TRBD2 (5 bases). The V gene's germline CDR1 is LGHDT and CDR2 YNNKEL (reference sequence). The V and J ends lost 4 bases and 8 bases respectively, with 13 bases between them. The CDR3 is 13 amino acids. The chain's CDR3 is CASSLALLATQYF. CDR3 sequence (DNA): TGTGCCAGCAGCCTAGCGCTTTTAGCTACGCAGTATTTT.

The chain carries TRBV4-3 and TRBJ2-3; TRBD1 agrees at 11 bases. Trimming cost V 4 bases and J 0 bases; bases outside gene matches: 6. The CDR3 loop spans 17 amino acids. Germline V gene lookup returns CDR1 LGHNA and CDR2 YSLEER. This chain's CDR3 is CASSLGQGARSTDTQYF. CDR3 bases: TGCGCCAGCAGCCTAGGACAGGGGGCGAGGAGCACAGATACGCAGTATTTT.

A few counts support this clonotype. The rearrangement joins TRBV24-1 to TRBJ1-1, with D hard to call. The length of the CDR3 is 12 residues. Germline values: CDR1 KGHDR, CDR2 SFDVKD. V lost 4 bases, J lost 11 bases, and 13 bases lay in between. CDR3: CATSDPGTAAFF. CDR3 bases: TGTGCCACCAGTGACCCGGGAACTGCTGCTTTCTTT.

This clonotype occurred a few times. The chain combines TRBV12-3 or TRBV12-4 with TRBJ1-5; 7 nucleotides align to TRBD1. The CDR3 contains 13 residues. After removal of 5 bases from V and 6 bases from J, the junction contained 4 bases not matched to a gene. The CDR3: CASSERGPQPQHF. The DNA of the CDR3 is TGTGCCAGCAGTGAGAGGGGGCCTCAGCCCCAGCATTTT.

This clonotype came up a few times. V and J are TRBV20-1 and TRBJ2-2; perhaps TRBD2 as D (5 bases). This CDR3 region has 14 residues. V lost 5 bases to trimming and J lost 4 bases, with 14 bases between them. Germline CDR1 is DFQATT and CDR2 is SNEGSKA (reference sequence). The CDR3 protein is CSAGKRGSTGELFF. The DNA of the CDR3 is TGCAGTGCTGGGAAGAGAGGGAGCACCGGGGAGCTGTTTTTT.

The gene calls are TRBV9 and TRBJ2-3; 12 bases map to TRBD2. The CDR3 is made up of 17 amino acids. The germline gives CDR1 SGDLS, CDR2 YYNGEE. J lost 2 bases, V lost 0 bases, and 4 bases had no gene match. The CDR3 is CASSVVGLAGTTDTQYF. Here the CDR3 DNA reads TGTGCCAGCAGCGTAGTCGGACTAGCGGGGACCACAGATACGCAGTATTTT.

The chain couples TRBV28 to TRBJ2-1; tentative D call: TRBD2 (6 bases). CDR1 and CDR2 (germline): MDHEN, SYDVKM. CDR3 length: 16 residues. V dropped 8 bases and J dropped 7 bases, with 24 bases sitting between them. CDR3 DNA: TGTGCCAGCCGACCATTTAGCGGCTCCGAGGGGAATGAGCAGTTCTTC. Its protein is CASRPFSGSEGNEQFF.

The CDR3 loop is CASSYGRNQETQYF. Written as DNA, the CDR3 is TGTGCCAGCAGTTACGGACGGAACCAAGAGACCCAGTACTTC. This sequence joins TRBV6-5 and TRBJ2-5, with D unclear. The CDR3 runs to 14 residues. The germline CDR1 and CDR2 sequences are MNHEY and SVGAGI. V was shortened by 2 bases and J by 0 bases, with 7 bases between the two germline ends.

This clonotype has a count of ten or more. The genes are TRBV7-9 and TRBJ1-2; D ambiguous. Trimming removed 5 bases at V and 3 bases at J, with 4 bases between. This CDR3 is built from 11 residues. Germline CDR1 and CDR2: SEHNR and FQNEAQ (reference sequence). The CDR3 region is CASSAYYGYTF. The DNA of the CDR3 is TGTGCCAGCAGCGCCTACTATGGCTACACCTTC. Variable domain in full (rest from reference TRBV7-9 and TRBJ1-2): DTGVSQNPRHKITKRGQNVTFRCDPISEHNRLYWYRQTLGQGPEFLTYFQNEAQLEKSRLLSDRFSAERPKGSFSTLEIQRTEQGDSAMYLCASSAYYGYTFGSGTRLTVV.

The gene calls are TRBV15 and TRBJ2-1; 8 bases are a match to TRBD1. CDR1 and CDR2 (germline): LNHNV, YYDKDF (reference sequence). J was trimmed by 6 bases and V by 5 bases; bases with no gene match: 6. This CDR3 comprises 14 residues. This CDR3 reads CATSSTGQGNEQFF. The CDR3 region has the DNA TGTGCCACCAGCTCGACCGGACAGGGCAATGAGCAGTTCTTC.

Only a few counts were recorded for this clonotype. The V and J genes are TRBV3-1 and TRBJ2-1; 8 nucleotides line up with TRBD2. The CDR3 covers 16 residues. The germline V gene encodes CDR1 LGHDT and CDR2 YNNKEL (reference sequence). V was pared by 4 bases and J by 3 bases, with 8 bases of the junction left unmatched. CDR3 nucleotides: TGTGCCAGCAGCCGGGGGACTAGGTTCGTCTACAATGAGCAGTTCTTC. Amino acids: CASSRGTRFVYNEQFF.

In this sample, this clonotype turned up a few times. V and J are TRBV5-1 and TRBJ2-7, with 9 bases matching TRBD1. Germline-derived CDR1 and CDR2 are SGHRS and YFSETQ. CDR3 size: 15 residues. The CDR3 region is CASSIGQGPSNEQYV. Written as DNA, the CDR3 is TGCGCCAGCAGCATCGGACAGGGGCCCTCCAACGAGCAGTACGTC.

In this sample, this clonotype turned up a few times. This chain links TRBV20-1 with TRBJ1-6, with D unresolved. V lost 3 bases and J 8 bases, leaving 11 bases between the germline ends. In germline, CDR1 is DFQATT, CDR2 SNEGSKA (reference sequence). The CDR3 sequence is 13 residues long. CDR3 loop: CSASSGVDSPLHF. In DNA form, the CDR3 reads TGCAGTGCTAGTAGCGGGGTGGATTCACCCCTCCACTTT.

The J gene is TRBJ2-7, the V gene TRBV4-3, with 7 bases identical to TRBD1. Losses at the gene ends were 3 bases for V and 3 bases for J; bases not matched to a gene: 11. CDR3 size: 16 residues. Germline loops: CDR1 LGHNA, CDR2 YSLEER. CDR3 loop: CASSQAPGDSNYEQYF. The CDR3 nucleotides are TGCGCCAGCAGCCAGGCACCCGGGGACAGTAACTACGAGCAGTACTTC.

This chain uses TRBV6-5 with TRBJ1-5; maybe TRBD1 (6 bases). Germline loops: CDR1 MNHEY, CDR2 SVGAGI. The CDR3 contains 13 residues. Between the trimmed V and J ends, which lost 6 bases and 7 bases, there was a span of 13 bases. CDR3 residues: CASSNRVGQPQHF. The CDR3 DNA follows: TGTGCCAGCAGCAACAGGGTGGGGCAGCCCCAGCATTTT.

This clonotype was recorded many times. The V call is TRBV7-2, the J call TRBJ2-3; D not certain. The germline V gene has CDR1 SGHTA and CDR2 FQGNSA. The CDR3 length is 14 residues. V gave up 1 base and J gave up 0 bases, with 5 bases separating them. The CDR3 region is CASSLDTSTDTQYF. The CDR3 nucleotides are TGTGCCAGCAGCTTAGACACGAGCACAGATACGCAGTATTTT.

Ten or more counts support this clonotype. The chain combines TRBV7-2 with TRBJ2-5; TRBD2 aligns across 8 bases. The CDR3 extends over 14 amino acids. The J segment lost 5 bases and the V segment lost 4 bases, leaving 6 bases of the junction unmatched. Germline-derived CDR1 and CDR2 are SGHTA and FQGNSA. The CDR3 loop reads CASSSGGAGETQYF. The CDR3, as DNA: TGTGCCAGCAGCTCCGGGGGGGCCGGGGAGACCCAGTACTTC.

This clonotype has at least ten counts. V is TRBV5-1 and J is TRBJ2-2; D may match TRBD1 or TRBD2 (6 bases each). Germline V gene data show CDR1 as SGHRS and CDR2 as YFSETQ. The CDR3 consists of 15 residues. Trimming cost V 5 bases and J 4 bases, with 15 bases left between them. In DNA form, the CDR3 reads TGCGCCAGCAGTCTACAGGGAGGCGGCACCGGGGAGCTGTTTTTT. This gives the protein CASSLQGGGTGELFF.

V and J are TRBV6-5 and TRBJ2-2; D unclear. V was shortened by 4 bases and J by 2 bases, with 14 bases between the two germline ends. The CDR3 sequence is 16 residues long. CDR1 and CDR2 from the germline V gene are MNHEY and SVGAGI. CDR3 sequence (DNA): TGTGCCAGCAGTTTGTACGCAGCTCTTAACACCGGGGAGCTGTTTTTT. Encoded protein: CASSLYAALNTGELFF.

This clonotype was observed a few times. This sequence joins TRBV7-2 and TRBJ2-5; D not resolved. Germline V gene data show CDR1 as SGHTA and CDR2 as FQGNSA. Trimming stripped 0 bases from V and 2 bases from J, with 7 bases between. CDR3 length: 14 residues. CDR3 sequence: CASSLAWLQETQYF. The CDR3 region has the DNA TGTGCCAGCAGCTTAGCGTGGCTGCAAGAGACCCAGTACTTC. Combining the CDR3 with reference TRBV7-2 and TRBJ2-5 gives the whole variable domain GAGVSQSPSNKVTEKGKDVELRCDPISGHTALYWYRQSLGQGLEFLIYFQGNSAPDKSGLPSDRFSAERTGGSVSTLTIQRTQQEDSAVYLCASSLAWLQETQYFGPGTRLLVL.

In its sample, this clonotype was seen many times. The CDR3 protein is CASSMQGATTGIYEQYF. The CDR3 DNA reads as TGCGCCAGCAGCATGCAGGGGGCTACAACGGGGATATACGAGCAGTACTTC. V is TRBV5-1 and J is TRBJ2-7; 8 positions agree with TRBD1. Looked up from germline, CDR1 is SGHRS and CDR2 is YFSETQ. The CDR3 spans 17 residues. The trim removed 4 bases at V and 4 bases at J, leaving 16 bases unmatched.

The chain has TRBV2 and TRBJ1-1, with D possibly TRBD1 on 6 matching bases. Germline CDR1 and CDR2: SNHLY and FYNNEI. The V and J ends lost 3 bases and 3 bases respectively, with 11 bases between them. The CDR3 extends over 14 amino acids. CDR3 sequence reads: CASSDGQGYTEAFF. CDR3 DNA sequence: TGTGCCAGCAGTGATGGTCAGGGGTACACTGAAGCTTTCTTT.

This clonotype showed up many times. The chain is built from TRBV18 and TRBJ2-3, with 8 bases matching TRBD2. J was trimmed by 3 bases and V by 6 bases; bases with no gene match: 8. CDR3 length: 15 amino acids. CDR1 KGHSH and CDR2 LQKENI come from the germline V gene. Written as DNA, the CDR3 is TGTGCCAGCTCTCCCCCGGGACTAGGAACAGATACGCAGTATTTT. It yields the protein CASSPPGLGTDTQYF.

This clonotype has at least ten counts. The chain is built from TRBV30 and TRBJ2-1; D remains unclear. The CDR3 consists of 11 residues. Deletions cut 1 base from V and 8 bases from J, with 6 bases between. Germline V lookup: CDR1 GTSNPN, CDR2 SVGIG (reference sequence). CDR3 sequence: CAWSEFYEQFF. CDR3 in DNA: TGTGCCTGGAGTGAATTTTATGAGCAGTTCTTC.

CDR3: CASSRGQGAYNEQFF. The CDR3 DNA reads TGTGCCAGCAGCAGGGGACAGGGGGCTTACAATGAGCAGTTCTTC. This chain joins TRBV7-3 and TRBJ2-1; 12 nucleotides align to TRBD1. V trimming: 5 bases; J trimming: 4 bases; junction bases outside the gene matches: 3. CDR3 length: 15 residues. Germline V gene sequence: CDR1 SGHTA, CDR2 FQGTGA.

This clonotype has ten or more counts. The genes are TRBV12-3 or TRBV12-4 and TRBJ1-1; maybe TRBD1 (5 bases). V lost 10 bases to trimming and J lost 5 bases, with 17 bases between them. This CDR3 is 13 amino acids long. DNA for the CDR3: TGTGCCACTCTCCGGACCCAGGGAACTGAAGCTTTCTTT. Protein product: CATLRTQGTEAFF.